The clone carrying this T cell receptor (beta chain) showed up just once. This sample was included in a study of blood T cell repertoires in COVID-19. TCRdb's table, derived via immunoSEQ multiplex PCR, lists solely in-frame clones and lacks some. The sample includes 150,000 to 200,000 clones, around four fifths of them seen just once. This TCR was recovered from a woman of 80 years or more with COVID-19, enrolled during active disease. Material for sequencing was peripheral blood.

CDR3 DNA sequence: TGTGCCAGCAGCGTAGAGGGACAGTTCACAGATACGCAGTATTTT. It yields the protein CASSVEGQFTDTQYF. The chain joins TRBV9 to TRBJ2-3, with TRBD1 matching over 7 bases. Germline assignment: CDR1 SGDLS and CDR2 YYNGEE. The CDR3 runs to 15 residues. V shed 0 bases and J 2 bases; nucleotides not matched to a gene: 3.